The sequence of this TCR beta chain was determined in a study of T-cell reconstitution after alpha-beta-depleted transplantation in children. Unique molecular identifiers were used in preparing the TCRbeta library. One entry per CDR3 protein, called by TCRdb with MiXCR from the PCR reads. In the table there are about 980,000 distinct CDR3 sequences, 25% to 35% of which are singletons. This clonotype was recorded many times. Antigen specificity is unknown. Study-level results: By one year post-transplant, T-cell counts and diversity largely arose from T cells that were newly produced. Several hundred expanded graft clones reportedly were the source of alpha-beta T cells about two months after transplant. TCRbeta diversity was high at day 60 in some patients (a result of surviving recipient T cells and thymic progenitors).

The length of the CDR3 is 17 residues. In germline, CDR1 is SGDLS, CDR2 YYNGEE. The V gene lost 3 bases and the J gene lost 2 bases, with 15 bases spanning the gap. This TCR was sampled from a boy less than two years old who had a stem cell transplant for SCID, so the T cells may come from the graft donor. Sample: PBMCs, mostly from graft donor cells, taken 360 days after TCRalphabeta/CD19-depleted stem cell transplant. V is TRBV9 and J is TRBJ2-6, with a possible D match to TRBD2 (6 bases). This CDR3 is CASSALRASAGANVLTF. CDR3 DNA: TGTGCCAGCAGCGCCCTTCGGGCTAGCGCTGGGGCCAACGTCCTGACTTTC.